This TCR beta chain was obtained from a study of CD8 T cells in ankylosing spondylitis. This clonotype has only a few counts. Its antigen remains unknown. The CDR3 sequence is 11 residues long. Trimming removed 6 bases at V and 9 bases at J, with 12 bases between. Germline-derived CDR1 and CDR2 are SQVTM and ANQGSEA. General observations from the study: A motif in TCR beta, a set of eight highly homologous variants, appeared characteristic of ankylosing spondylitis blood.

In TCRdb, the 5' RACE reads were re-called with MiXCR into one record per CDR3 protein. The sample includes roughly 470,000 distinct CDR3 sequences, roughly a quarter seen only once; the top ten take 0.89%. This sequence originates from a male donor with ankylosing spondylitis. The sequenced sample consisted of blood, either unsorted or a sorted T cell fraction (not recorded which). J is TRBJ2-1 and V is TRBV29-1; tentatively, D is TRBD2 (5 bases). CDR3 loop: CSVGVRGEQFF. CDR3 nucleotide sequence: TGCAGCGTCGGGGTCAGAGGTGAGCAGTTCTTC.